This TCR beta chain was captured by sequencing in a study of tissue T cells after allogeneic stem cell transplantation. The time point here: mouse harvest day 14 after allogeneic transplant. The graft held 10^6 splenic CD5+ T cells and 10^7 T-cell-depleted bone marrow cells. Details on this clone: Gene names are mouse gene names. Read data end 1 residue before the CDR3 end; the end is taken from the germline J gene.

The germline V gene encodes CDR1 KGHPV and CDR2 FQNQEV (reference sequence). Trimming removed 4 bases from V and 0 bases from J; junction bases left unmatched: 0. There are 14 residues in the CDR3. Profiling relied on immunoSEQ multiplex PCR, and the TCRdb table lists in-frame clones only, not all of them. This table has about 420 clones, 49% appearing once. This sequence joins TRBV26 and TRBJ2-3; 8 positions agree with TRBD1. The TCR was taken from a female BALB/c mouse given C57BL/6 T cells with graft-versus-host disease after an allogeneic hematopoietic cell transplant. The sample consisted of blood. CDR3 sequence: CASSRTGSAETLYF. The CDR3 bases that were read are TGTGCCAGCAGTCGGACAGGGAGTGCAGAAACGCTGTAT.